Following are 2 T cell receptor beta chains from one sample sequenced in a study of cytomegalovirus exposure and HLA in healthy donors. The PCR was carried out with 60 Vbeta primers and 13 Jbeta primers. The repertoire was sequenced with immunoSEQ multiplex PCR; TCRdb's copy has only in-frame clones and lacks some. The data contain about 150,000 clones, about four fifths of them singletons. Material: PBMCs. Source of these receptors: a man aged 45-65 years in good health and CMV-seropositive.

This chain connects TRBV5-1 to TRBJ2-3; a possible D gene is TRBD2 (6 bases). The CDR3 totals 14 residues. Trimming removed 4 bases at V and 5 bases at J, with 14 bases between. Germline lookup yields CDR1 SGHRS and CDR2 YFSETQ. The CDR3 DNA follows: TGCGCCAGCAGCAAGCTCCCGGGGGTAGATACGCAGTATTTT. Translating it yields CASSKLPGVDTQYF.

CDR3: CASSFGVGNGYTF. The CDR3 DNA is TGTGCCAGCAGTTTCGGGGTGGGGAATGGCTACACCTTC. The rearrangement uses TRBV27 and TRBJ1-2; D gene unclear. From germline, CDR1 is MNHEY and CDR2 SMNVEV (reference sequence). Between the trimmed V and J ends, which lost 3 bases and 6 bases, there was a span of 11 bases. This CDR3 comprises 13 residues.